Reported below is one TCR beta chain. No cognate antigen has been identified for it. No base quality values were provided; no much bigger clone lies one nucleotide off. This entry is derived from a study of CD8 T cells in ankylosing spondylitis (dated by TCRdb to the late 2010s). About the investigation overall: The study set out to find disease-linked TCR variants by profiling T cell receptor beta repertoires in ankylosing spondylitis patients and healthy donors. In total, the full study cohort was made up of 100 to 140 healthy donors and roughly 27 ankylosing spondylitis patients. Peripheral blood samples were taken, and synovial fluid was additionally collected from ankylosing spondylitis patients.

Taken from cysteine to phenylalanine, the CDR3 has 14 residues. The only DNA kept is the CDR3, 42 bases in frame from the first base. Trimming takes 5 bases off V and 6 bases off J; junction bases not matched to a gene: 7. CDR1 and CDR2, per the germline V gene (reference sequence), are SEHNR and FQNEAQ. On the study overall, not on this receptor specifically: Some motif variants were previously reported in synovial fluid and blood of reactive arthritis patients, suggesting common disease-initiation mechanisms. In peripheral blood, the disease-linked clones were found at relatively low frequencies and had a CD8+ phenotype. The disease-linked clones were reported to be significantly enriched in matched synovial fluid samples from ankylosing spondylitis patients. A TCR beta motif of several highly homologous amino acid variants appeared characteristic of blood from ankylosing spondylitis patients.

Instrument used: Illumina HiSeq 2500. TCR beta libraries were prepared by quantitative 5'-RACE with molecular barcodes. In the original analysis: A new computational method, built on a probabilistic model of VDJ rearrangement, was used to identify disease-linked TCR variants. TCRdb reprocessed the public reads (quality trimming at Q25 with fastp, clone calling with MiXCR) and kept in-frame beta chains. A single entry per CDR3 protein holds the most common genes and DNA from its merged rows. Here the V and J calls rest on TCRdb's processing, not on the authors' analysis. This sample comprises 250,000 to 350,000 distinct CDR3 sequences, around 20% of them detected only once. In total, the top ten clones hold 3% to 4% of the sample.

Input material: blood, either unsorted or a sorted T cell fraction (not recorded which). The receptor comes from a female donor with ankylosing spondylitis or in good health (not recorded which). The chain employs TRBV7-9 and TRBJ1-5; 7 bases in between match TRBD1. The CDR3 in this case is CASSPGGVGQPQHF. The DNA sequence is as follows: TGTGCCAGCAGCCCAGGGGGGGTAGGTCAGCCCCAGCATTTT.